This entry lists 27 T cell receptor beta chains sequenced from one sample in a study of spatial heterogeneity in lung cancer. Time point specified: sample taken at primary tumor resection. TCRdb itself ran the 5' RACE reads through MiXCR, one entry per CDR3 protein. The sample consists of about 11,000 distinct CDR3 sequences, around 3.5% of them appearing once. Sequencing used PBMCs, obtained at surgery. The receptors originated from a female donor with early-stage non-small cell lung cancer.

This clonotype occurred many times. The chain uses TRBV7-2 and TRBJ1-2, with D uncertain. CDR3 size: 15 residues. V shed 5 bases and J shed 0 bases, with 13 bases lying between them. Germline CDR1 reads SGHTA; CDR2 reads FQGNSA. DNA for the CDR3: TGTGCCAGCAGCGAGAGAAGGACCTCTAACTATGGCTACACCTTC. Translating it yields CASSERRTSNYGYTF.

The chain couples TRBV19 to TRBJ2-6; 7 nucleotides line up with TRBD1. Trimming at V came to 5 bases and at J to 3 bases, leaving 10 bases not matched to a gene. Germline values: CDR1 LNHDA, CDR2 SQIVND (reference sequence). The CDR3 extends over 17 amino acids. The CDR3 here is CASSPNDRVGGANVLTF. The CDR3 DNA reads as TGTGCCAGTAGTCCCAACGACAGGGTTGGTGGGGCCAACGTCCTGACTTTC.

In DNA form, the CDR3 reads TGTGCCAGCAGTATGACAGGGGGCTTAGCCAAAAACATTCAGTACTTC. Amino acid sequence: CASSMTGGLAKNIQYF. This chain connects TRBV2 to TRBJ2-4; TRBD1 matches at 10 bases. From germline, CDR1 is SNHLY and CDR2 FYNNEI. The CDR3 spans 16 residues. J was trimmed by 0 bases and V by 5 bases; bases with no gene match: 4.

The genes are TRBV6-2 or TRBV6-3 and TRBJ2-7; 11 bases are a match to TRBD1. The CDR3 totals 15 residues. Germline assignment: CDR1 MNHEY and CDR2 SVGEGT. The V gene end was trimmed by 6 bases and the J gene end by 5 bases; junction bases not matched to a gene: 9. CDR3 nucleotides: TGTGCCAGCAGCCCCTTGCGGACAGGGGGCCACGAGCAGTACTTC. Translating gives CASSPLRTGGHEQYF.

This clonotype has ten or more counts. V and J are TRBV6-5 and TRBJ2-7; tentative D call: TRBD2 (6 bases). Trimming shortened V by 11 bases and J by 1 base, and 15 bases separated the two germline ends. Germline V gives CDR1 MNHEY, CDR2 SVGAGI. The CDR3 contains 13 residues. This chain's CDR3 is CAATSGLSYEQYF. CDR3 nucleotides: TGTGCCGCCACCTCGGGACTTTCCTACGAGCAGTACTTC.

At least ten counts were recorded for this clonotype. This chain connects TRBV2 to TRBJ2-5; 9 positions match TRBD1. CDR3 length: 20 amino acids. The germline V gene encodes CDR1 SNHLY and CDR2 FYNNEI. The ends lost 1 base at V and 0 bases at J; junction bases unmatched: 15. The CDR3 nucleotides read TGTGCCAGCAGTGAAGGACAGGGGGTTAAAAAGGTGTGGGACCAAGAGACCCAGTACTTC. Translation gives CASSEGQGVKKVWDQETQYF.

In this sample, this clonotype turned up many times. V is TRBV7-2 and J is TRBJ2-3; D perhaps matches TRBD2 (5 bases). V was trimmed by 5 bases and J by 0 bases, leaving 15 bases between them. The length of the CDR3 is 16 residues. Per germline, CDR1 SGHTA and CDR2 FQGNSA. CDR3 coding DNA: TGTGCCAGCAGCCGCCCAAGCGGACCTAGCACAGATACGCAGTATTTT. Its protein is CASSRPSGPSTDTQYF.

In this sample, this clonotype turned up a few times. The V gene is TRBV6-1, the J gene TRBJ2-7, with 8 bases aligning to TRBD2. The CDR3 consists of 14 residues. Germline V gives CDR1 MNHNS, CDR2 SASEGT. Trimming at V came to 6 bases and at J to 2 bases, leaving 6 bases not matched to a gene. The DNA for the CDR3 is TGTGCCAGCAGGGGCGGCGGGGGGCCCTACGAGCAGTACTTC. Protein: CASRGGGGPYEQYF.

This clonotype was detected ten times or more. The chain couples TRBV5-6 to TRBJ2-2; 9 nucleotides align to TRBD1. V gave up 3 bases and J gave up 3 bases; unmatched junction bases: 3. The germline gives CDR1 SGHDT, CDR2 YYEEEE. This CDR3 is 15 amino acids long. The CDR3 nucleotides read TGTGCCAGCAGCTCTTACAGGGGGCACACCGGGGAGCTGTTTTTT. This sequence encodes CASSSYRGHTGELFF. Variable domain in full (rest from reference TRBV5-6 and TRBJ2-2): DAGVTQSPTHLIKTRGQQVTLRCSPKSGHDTVSWYQQALGQGPQFIFQYYEEEERQRGNFPDRFSGHQFPNYSSELNVNALLLGDSALYLCASSSYRGHTGELFFGEGSRLTVL.

This clonotype was seen ten or more times. J is TRBJ2-7 and V is TRBV6-5; D possibly corresponds to TRBD2 (5 bases). With 6 bases removed from V and 0 bases from J, the gap between germline ends came to 6 bases. This CDR3 has 12 amino acids. Germline V gene sequence: CDR1 MNHEY, CDR2 SVGAGI. The CDR3 sequence is CASRLASYEQYF. The CDR3, as DNA: TGTGCCAGCAGGCTAGCCTCCTACGAGCAGTACTTC.

This clonotype was picked up a small number of times. The chain joins TRBV2 to TRBJ2-5; a weak D match, TRBD2 (6 bases). The CDR3 loop spans 13 amino acids. The V end lost 6 bases, the J end lost 3 bases, and 11 bases lay between the germline ends. Germline loops: CDR1 SNHLY, CDR2 FYNNEI. CDR3 nucleotides: TGTGCCAGCAGGCGGGAACCGAAAGAGACCCAGTACTTC. This translates into CASRREPKETQYF.

The sample holds many counts of this clonotype. The chain joins TRBV5-4 to TRBJ1-1; 7 nucleotides match TRBD1. The J segment lost 0 bases and the V segment lost 0 bases, leaving 5 bases of the junction unmatched. The CDR3 has 16 residues. Germline CDR1 is SGHNT and CDR2 is YYREEE (reference sequence). CDR3 nucleotide sequence: TGTGCCAGCAGCTTGGGGGGGGGACAGTTGAACACTGAAGCTTTCTTT. It yields the protein CASSLGGGQLNTEAFF.

Within the sample, this clonotype is large. The germline gene is not matched at one end of the junction; a read error may be the cause. The genes are TRBV7-9 and TRBJ1-2, with 7 positions matching TRBD1. The CDR3 runs 14 residues. Germline V gene lookup returns CDR1 SEHNR and CDR2 FQNEAQ (reference sequence). The DNA of the CDR3 is TGTGCCAGCAGCTTCCCCCGAGGGACAGAGCCCCTTATCTTC. Its protein product is CASSFPRGTEPLIF.

A few counts support this clonotype. This chain connects TRBV7-2 to TRBJ2-7; D is ambiguous. V was pared by 1 base and J by 0 bases, with 10 bases between. Per germline, CDR1 SGHTA and CDR2 FQGNSA. There are 15 residues in the CDR3. CDR3 region: CASSLVGMSSYEQYF. In DNA form, the CDR3 reads TGTGCCAGCAGCTTAGTCGGCATGAGCTCCTACGAGCAGTACTTC.

Written as DNA, the CDR3 is TGTGCCAGCAGTTTAAGACTAGAGGCGACCCAGTACTTC. Translated: CASSLRLEATQYF. V is TRBV12-3 or TRBV12-4 and J is TRBJ2-5; D is perhaps TRBD2 (6 bases). The CDR3 covers 13 residues. Trimming removed 2 bases at V and 7 bases at J, with 11 bases between.

This clonotype was recorded a few times. CDR3 sequence reads: CASSEVGMGGEKLFF. CDR3 sequence (DNA): TGTGCCAGCAGCGAGGTCGGGATGGGAGGTGAAAAACTGTTTTTT. The V gene is TRBV5-6, the J gene TRBJ1-4; D is unclear. The germline V gene has CDR1 SGHDT and CDR2 YYEEEE. The CDR3 extends over 15 amino acids. The ends were cut back, 4 bases at V and 7 bases at J, with 17 bases in the middle.

This clonotype was counted many times. This rearrangement joins TRBV12-3 or TRBV12-4 to TRBJ2-3, with a possible D match to TRBD2 (6 bases). This CDR3 is 14 amino acids long. Deletions cut 7 bases from V and 2 bases from J, with 13 bases between. CDR3 region: CASNRQRVTDTQYF. The CDR3 bases are TGTGCCAGCAATCGACAGCGGGTCACAGATACGCAGTATTTT.

This clonotype was recorded at least ten times. This chain links TRBV29-1 with TRBJ1-2; unclear D gene. Trimming left V 3 bases short and J 4 bases short, with 6 bases between. The CDR3 consists of 11 residues. In germline, CDR1 is SQVTM, CDR2 ANQGSEA. This CDR3 is CSVEFGYGYTF. The CDR3 DNA sequence: TGCAGCGTTGAGTTTGGCTATGGCTACACCTTC. The full variable domain, its missing parts supplied by reference TRBV29-1 and TRBJ1-2, is SAVISQKPSRDICQRGTSLTIQCQVDSQVTMMFWYRQQPGQSLTLIATANQGSEATYESGFVIDKFPISRPNLTFSTLTVSNMSPEDSSIYLCSVEFGYGYTFGSGTRLTVV.

Many counts were recorded for this clonotype. The rearrangement joins TRBV2 to TRBJ2-3; D is unclear. The CDR3 spans 14 residues. Trimming removed 3 bases from V and 2 bases from J, with 9 bases in between. In germline, CDR1 is SNHLY, CDR2 FYNNEI. CDR3 sequence (DNA): TGTGCCAGCAGTGAGGGCATAGACACAGATACGCAGTATTTT. Translated: CASSEGIDTDTQYF.

This clonotype was found many times. The chain is built from TRBV6-5 and TRBJ1-5; 8 bases fit TRBD1. The CDR3 consists of 14 residues. CDR1 and CDR2 from the germline V gene are MNHEY and SVGAGI. V shed 6 bases and J 2 bases; nucleotides not matched to a gene: 3. The CDR3 loop is CASSLTGGNQPQHF. CDR3 in DNA: TGTGCCAGCAGCCTGACAGGGGGCAATCAGCCCCAGCATTTT.

In this sample, this clonotype turned up many times. The V call is TRBV5-1, the J call TRBJ2-7, with a weak D call TRBD2 (6 bases). The V gene's germline CDR1 is SGHRS and CDR2 YFSETQ. The CDR3 spans 14 residues. V was clipped by 0 bases and J by 3 bases, with 10 bases between them. This CDR3 is CASSLGLGNYEQYF. Here the CDR3 DNA reads TGCGCCAGCAGCTTGGGACTAGGGAACTACGAGCAGTACTTC.

This clonotype was counted at least ten times. The rearrangement uses TRBV9 and TRBJ2-2, with TRBD2 matching over 11 bases. The CDR3 is made up of 17 amino acids. V lost 3 bases, J lost 3 bases, and 7 bases stayed unmatched. From germline, CDR1 is SGDLS and CDR2 YYNGEE. CDR3 in DNA: TGTGCCAGCAGCGCCTTAGCGGGAGGGCAGTACACCGGGGAGCTGTTTTTT. Residues: CASSALAGGQYTGELFF.

This clonotype was observed at least ten times. V and J are TRBV28 and TRBJ1-6; D unresolved. V shed 8 bases and J shed 0 bases, with 8 bases lying between them. In germline, CDR1 is MDHEN, CDR2 SYDVKM. This CDR3 has 14 residues. The CDR3 sequence is CASLGNSYNSPLHF. Written as DNA, the CDR3 is TGTGCCAGCCTTGGGAACTCCTATAATTCACCCCTCCACTTT. The whole variable domain, filled in from reference TRBV28 and TRBJ1-6, reads DVKVTQSSRYLVKRTGEKVFLECVQDMDHENMFWYRQDPGLGLRLIYFSYDVKMKEKGDIPEGYSVSREKKERFSLILESASTNQTSMYLCASLGNSYNSPLHFGNGTRLTVT.

This clonotype was observed many times. The chain joins TRBV7-9 to TRBJ2-1; D gene ambiguous. Per the germline V gene, CDR1 is SEHNR and CDR2 is FQNEAQ (reference sequence). This CDR3 is built from 11 residues. Trimming pared 10 bases from V and 7 bases from J, leaving 11 bases between. The CDR3 loop is CATLVGNEQFF. The CDR3 DNA reads TGTGCCACGTTAGTAGGGAATGAGCAGTTCTTC.

This clonotype was recorded at least ten times. V gene TRBV28 combines with J gene TRBJ2-7; D not resolved. Germline values: CDR1 MDHEN, CDR2 SYDVKM. This CDR3 is 13 amino acids long. V lost 2 bases and J lost 6, with 11 bases in between. Written as DNA, the CDR3 is TGTGCCAGCAGTTTAGGCGGTACGAGCGAGCAGTACTTC. This codes for CASSLGGTSEQYF.

Only a few counts were recorded for this clonotype. The chain uses TRBV18 and TRBJ1-4; no firm D call. There are 14 residues in the CDR3. Germline CDR1 and CDR2: KGHSH and LQKENI. Trimming took 4 bases from V and 1 from J, leaving 7 bases between them. The CDR3 sequence: CASSLVQTNEKLFF. The CDR3 DNA sequence: TGTGCCAGCTCACTGGTCCAAACTAATGAAAAACTGTTTTTT.

This clonotype was counted many times. The genes are TRBV7-6 and TRBJ1-1, with 8 bases fitting TRBD1. The CDR3 runs 14 residues. V shed 1 base, J shed 4 bases, and the junction held 2 bases outside the gene matches. From germline, CDR1 is SGHVS and CDR2 FNYEAQ. CDR3 sequence: CASSLGRGPTEAFF. CDR3 sequence (DNA): TGTGCCAGCAGCTTAGGCAGGGGGCCCACTGAAGCTTTCTTT.